The 18 T cell receptor beta chains below were found in one sample sequenced in a study of T cells in Graves' hyperthyroidism and ophthalmopathy. Amplification of TCR beta CDR3 regions was performed using RNA transcripts as template. The HTBI set primed first-round TCR CDR3 RT-PCR. TCRdb recomputed calls from the multiplex PCR reads with MiXCR, one row per CDR3 protein. Of 640,000 or so distinct CDR3 sequences listed, roughly 15% are singletons. The sample comprised blood. Receptors were obtained from a woman aged 40 to 55 with Graves' ophthalmopathy.

This clonotype was counted many times. V usage is TRBV15 and J usage is TRBJ2-7; possible D gene TRBD2, 6 bases. CDR1 is LNHNV and CDR2 is YYDKDF in the germline V gene (reference sequence). The CDR3 is made up of 17 amino acids. V was shortened by 4 bases and J by 1 base, with 20 bases between the two germline ends. CDR3 sequence (DNA): TGTGCCACCAGCAATTCATTTGGGACTCCAGGATCCTACGAGCAGTACTTC. Translating it yields CATSNSFGTPGSYEQYF.

This clonotype has at least ten counts. V usage is TRBV28 and J usage is TRBJ1-2, with D unresolved. Germline CDR1 MDHEN, CDR2 SYDVKM. This CDR3 is built from 14 residues. V shed 4 bases and J shed 7 bases, with 16 bases lying between them. The CDR3 protein is CASSSYVQPPGYTF. CDR3 nucleotides: TGTGCCAGCAGTTCGTACGTGCAGCCCCCTGGCTACACCTTC.

This clonotype was recorded many times. This chain connects TRBV4-1 to TRBJ2-5, with TRBD2 identical over 10 bases. The germline V gene has CDR1 MGHRA and CDR2 YSYEKL. The junction had 2 bases not matched to a gene; V was cut back by 0 bases and J by 4 bases. The CDR3 consists of 15 residues. The CDR3: CASSQEERGGETQYF. The CDR3 coding sequence is TGCGCCAGCAGCCAAGAAGAGCGGGGGGGAGAGACCCAGTACTTC.

This clonotype was picked up many times. The V gene is TRBV9, the J gene TRBJ2-7; a weak D match, TRBD2 (6 bases). The CDR3 extends over 14 amino acids. Trimming left V 0 bases short and J 6 bases short, with 13 bases between. Germline V CDR1 and CDR2: SGDLS, YYNGEE. The CDR3 coding sequence is TGTGCCAGCAGCGTAGGGCTAGCGTTGGGCGAGCAGTACTTC. It yields the protein CASSVGLALGEQYF.

CDR3 in amino acids: CSAPPWGYRSTEAFF. DNA for the CDR3: TGCAGTGCTCCCCCCTGGGGGTATAGGAGCACTGAAGCTTTCTTT. The chain links TRBV20-1 to TRBJ1-1; maybe TRBD1 (5 bases). V was shortened by 5 bases and J by 4 bases, with 20 bases between the two germline ends. The CDR3 sequence is 15 residues long. CDR1 and CDR2 (germline): DFQATT, SNEGSKA (reference sequence).

The V gene is TRBV2, the J gene TRBJ2-7; 7 nucleotides line up with TRBD1. The ends lost 8 bases at V and 7 bases at J; junction bases unmatched: 20. The CDR3 totals 16 residues. Germline CDR1 and CDR2: SNHLY and FYNNEI. The CDR3 DNA is TGTGCCAGCTCCCTAGTGAACATTAAGGGGGCCGGAGAGCAGTACTTC. This gives the protein CASSLVNIKGAGEQYF.

The genes are TRBV28 and TRBJ1-5; a weak D match, TRBD1 (5 bases). The CDR3 has 14 residues. V was clipped by 7 bases and J by 3 bases, with 13 bases between them. Germline V CDR1 and CDR2: MDHEN, SYDVKM. The CDR3 sequence is CASKVGQFNQPQHF. In DNA form, the CDR3 reads TGTGCCAGCAAGGTGGGGCAGTTCAATCAGCCCCAGCATTTT.

In this sample, this clonotype turned up many times. The gene calls are TRBV11-1 and TRBJ1-1, with D hard to call. The germline V and J ends were trimmed by 3 bases and 0 bases, with 8 bases remaining between them. CDR3 length: 14 residues. Germline-derived CDR1 and CDR2 are SGHAT and FQDESV (reference sequence). CDR3 residues: CASSFDGLNTEAFF. CDR3 DNA: TGTGCCAGCAGCTTCGACGGTCTGAACACTGAAGCTTTCTTT.

This clonotype appeared a few times. The rearrangement links TRBV11-1 to TRBJ1-5, with D possibly matching TRBD1 (5 bases). CDR1 and CDR2 from the germline V gene are SGHAT and FQDESV (reference sequence). V was pared by 5 bases and J by 0 bases, with 20 bases between. The CDR3 has 18 amino acids. CDR3 sequence (DNA): TGTGCCAGCAGCGCTGTTGAGGCGGGGGGATATAGCAATCAGCCCCAGCATTTT. It specifies CASSAVEAGGYSNQPQHF.

In this sample, this clonotype turned up many times. V is TRBV6-1 and J is TRBJ2-7; D is tentatively TRBD1 or TRBD2 (5 bases each). Trimming cost V 3 bases and J 5 bases, with 14 bases left between them. Germline-derived CDR1 and CDR2 are MNHNS and SASEGT. This CDR3 region has 14 residues. The CDR3 nucleotides read TGTGCCAGCAGTGACGGGACGGATGTCCACGAGCAGTACTTC. This gives the protein CASSDGTDVHEQYF.

The V gene is TRBV6-5, the J gene TRBJ1-5; D unclear. The CDR3 contains 13 residues. Per germline, CDR1 MNHEY and CDR2 SVGAGI. The ends were cut back, 4 bases at V and 3 bases at J, with 7 bases in the middle. As DNA, the CDR3 is TGTGCCAGCAGTTTGTCCGACAATCAGCCCCAGCATTTT. This sequence encodes CASSLSDNQPQHF.

This clonotype has ten or more counts. The chain employs TRBV28 and TRBJ1-2; D remains ambiguous. The V end was cut by 5 bases, the J end by 4 bases, with 11 bases between. The CDR3 runs 13 residues. CDR1 and CDR2 from the germline V gene are MDHEN and SYDVKM. CDR3 sequence (DNA): TGTGCCAGCAGTCCACCAGTGGGCTATGGCTACACCTTC. It is translated as CASSPPVGYGYTF.

This clonotype was counted at least ten times. CDR3 in DNA: TGTGCCAGCAGCTTAGACCCTAGTGGAGAGACCCAGTACTTC. This encodes CASSLDPSGETQYF. The rearrangement links TRBV7-2 to TRBJ2-5; D ambiguous. This CDR3 spans 14 amino acids. Germline CDR1 reads SGHTA; CDR2 reads FQGNSA. The germline V and J ends were trimmed by 1 base and 4 bases, with 10 bases remaining between them.

V gene TRBV5-1 combines with J gene TRBJ2-7; D possibly corresponds to TRBD2 (7 bases). V was cut by 0 bases and J by 6 bases, with 13 bases left in between. The CDR3 is 14 residues long. CDR1 is SGHRS and CDR2 is YFSETQ in the germline V gene. CDR3 nucleotides: TGCGCCAGCAGCTTGGAGGGGGGGGTTTTCGAGCAGTACTTC. Residues: CASSLEGGVFEQYF.

CDR3 sequence: CASREPNPGRETQYF. The DNA of the CDR3 is TGTGCCAGCAGGGAACCTAACCCAGGGCGGGAGACCCAGTACTTC. The chain links TRBV6-2 or TRBV6-3 to TRBJ2-5, with D possibly TRBD1 on 5 matching bases. Germline V gene data show CDR1 as MNHEY and CDR2 as SVGEGT. V shed 6 bases and J shed 5 bases, with 19 bases lying between them. There are 15 residues in the CDR3.

This clonotype was seen repeatedly, ten times or more. J is TRBJ2-7 and V is TRBV7-9, with 8 bases that match TRBD1. The CDR3 has 15 residues. The ends lost 3 bases at V and 0 bases at J; junction bases unmatched: 4. Looked up from germline, CDR1 is SEHNR and CDR2 is FQNEAQ (reference sequence). The CDR3 region has the DNA TGTGCCAGCAGCTTCTCAGGGGGCGCCTCCTACGAGCAGTACTTC. Protein product: CASSFSGGASYEQYF.

This clonotype was recorded at least ten times. This chain connects TRBV6-2 or TRBV6-3 to TRBJ2-5; TRBD2 aligns across 8 bases. The CDR3 covers 15 residues. The V segment lost 7 bases and the J segment 1 base; nucleotides outside the gene matches: 8. Germline CDR1 reads MNHEY; CDR2 reads SVGEGT. CDR3 in DNA: TGTGCCAGCACTCAACCGGGACTAGTCCAAGAGACCCAGTACTTC. This translates into CASTQPGLVQETQYF.

This clonotype was seen repeatedly, ten times or more. The rearrangement links TRBV28 to TRBJ1-5; D might be TRBD1 (5 bases). Germline CDR1 and CDR2: MDHEN and SYDVKM. This CDR3 is 15 amino acids long. V lost 3 bases, J lost 3 bases, and 12 bases lay in between. The CDR3 DNA follows: TGTGCCAGCAGTTTTAGAGGGGCTTTCAATCAGCCCCAGCATTTT. This translates into CASSFRGAFNQPQHF.